One and the same sample provided the 27 T cell receptor beta chains below, sequenced in a study of identical twins. TCRdb reprocessed the 5' RACE reads with MiXCR, giving one entry per CDR3 protein. The sample has around 1.7 million distinct CDR3 sequences; roughly a third are singletons. Sequencing input: cord blood. These receptors all stem from a newborn girl in good health.

The V gene is TRBV27, the J gene TRBJ2-7; no firm D call. Germline V gene data show CDR1 as MNHEY and CDR2 as SMNVEV (reference sequence). Trimming cost V 4 bases and J 0 bases, with 10 bases left between them. The CDR3 has 14 amino acids. CDR3 region: CASSWARSSYEQYF. The CDR3 DNA sequence: TGTGCCAGCAGTTGGGCTCGGAGCTCCTACGAGCAGTACTTC.

The chain has TRBV7-9 and TRBJ2-1; tentatively, D is TRBD2 (5 bases). Per the germline V gene, CDR1 is SEHNR and CDR2 is FQNEAQ (reference sequence). The V end lost 7 bases, the J end lost 0 bases, and 10 bases lay between the germline ends. The CDR3 contains 14 residues. The CDR3 DNA is TGTGCCAGCACTCAGCGGAGCTCCTACAATGAGCAGTTCTTC. It translates to CASTQRSSYNEQFF.

Comments on this clonotype: A much larger clone differs from this one at a single base, so this may be a read error. V is TRBV29-1 and J is TRBJ2-7, with a tentative D call TRBD1 (5 bases). CDR1 and CDR2 from the germline V gene are SQVTM and ANQGSEA. The CDR3 is 12 residues long. Deletions cut 0 bases from V and 2 bases from J, with 5 bases between. The DNA of the CDR3 is TGCAGCGTTGAAGAGGACACCTACGAGCAGTACTTC. Protein: CSVEEDTYEQYF.

In its sample, this clonotype was seen a few times. J is TRBJ1-2 and V is TRBV7-9, with D unclear. CDR1 and CDR2 (germline): SEHNR, FQNEAQ (reference sequence). This CDR3 has 10 amino acids. The V gene lost 2 bases and the J gene lost 13 bases, with 8 bases spanning the gap. The chain's CDR3 is CASSLNPRTF. The CDR3 DNA reads as TGTGCCAGCAGCTTAAACCCCCGCACCTTC.

This clonotype was seen ten or more times. CDR3 in amino acids: CSVGIGEKLFF. Written as DNA, the CDR3 is TGCAGCGTTGGGATCGGTGAAAAACTGTTTTTT. The V and J genes are TRBV29-1 and TRBJ1-4; D is unclear. The germline V and J ends were trimmed by 4 bases and 7 bases, with 7 bases remaining between them. The CDR3 extends over 11 amino acids. The germline V gene encodes CDR1 SQVTM and CDR2 ANQGSEA.

This clonotype turned up a few times. The J gene is TRBJ2-7, the V gene TRBV20-1; 10 nucleotides align to TRBD2. The CDR3 is 16 residues long. Per the germline V gene, CDR1 is DFQATT and CDR2 is SNEGSKA (reference sequence). V lost 1 base to trimming and J lost 7 bases; unmatched junction nucleotides: 13. As DNA, the CDR3 is TGCAGTGCTAGAGGTATCCTAGCGGGGGATAGGAATGAGCAGTACTTC. Amino acids: CSARGILAGDRNEQYF.

This clonotype has just a few counts. V and J are TRBV12-3 or TRBV12-4 and TRBJ1-2; 9 bases line up with TRBD1. The CDR3 runs to 15 residues. V lost 2 bases, J lost 5 bases, and 6 bases stayed unmatched. CDR3 protein: CASSLSGTGFYGYTF. In DNA form, the CDR3 reads TGTGCCAGCAGTTTATCCGGGACAGGGTTTTATGGCTACACCTTC.

The genes are TRBV20-1 and TRBJ2-7, with 11 bases fitting TRBD2. The CDR3 is 15 residues long. The V gene's germline CDR1 is DFQATT and CDR2 SNEGSKA (reference sequence). With V trimmed by 7 bases and J by 7 bases, 15 bases remained unmatched. The CDR3 region has the DNA TGCAGTGTCAATAGCCCTAGCGGGGGGTCGAATGAGCAGTACTTC. Residues: CSVNSPSGGSNEQYF.

The rearrangement uses TRBV5-6 and TRBJ2-7; TRBD2 aligns across 10 bases. Trimming cost V 1 base and J 7 bases; bases outside gene matches: 8. The CDR3 is made up of 15 amino acids. Germline V CDR1 and CDR2: SGHDT, YYEEEE. Written as DNA, the CDR3 is TGTGCCAGCAGCTTGCGAGGACTAGCGGACAATGAGCAGTACTTC. Protein: CASSLRGLADNEQYF.

This clonotype came up a few times. The chain recombines TRBV28 with TRBJ1-5; the D gene is possibly TRBD1 (5 bases). Germline CDR1 reads MDHEN; CDR2 reads SYDVKM. CDR3 size: 14 residues. V gave up 5 bases and J gave up 6 bases, with 14 bases separating them. In DNA, the CDR3 is TGTGCCAGCAGTAACTACCCGGGGCGTCAGCCCCAGCATTTT. It codes for CASSNYPGRQPQHF.

Comments on this clonotype: One end of the junction is discordant with germline, which a read error may explain. The rearrangement uses TRBV11-1 and TRBJ2-3; no definite D call. The CDR3 has 13 residues. The germline V gene has CDR1 SGHAT and CDR2 FQDESV (reference sequence). The CDR3 DNA is TGTGCCAGCGGCTTAAGGACCCCAGATACGCAGTATTTT. It codes for CASGLRTPDTQYF.

This clonotype was counted at least ten times. The chain links TRBV5-1 to TRBJ2-1; D is ambiguous. Germline CDR1 SGHRS, CDR2 YFSETQ. The V end lost 4 bases, the J end lost 6 bases, and 2 bases lay between the germline ends. This CDR3 is built from 10 residues. CDR3 DNA: TGCGCCAGCAGCGGCAATGAGCAGTTCTTC. This encodes CASSGNEQFF. The whole variable domain, remainder taken from reference TRBV5-1 and TRBJ2-1, is KAGVTQTPRYLIKTRGQQVTLSCSPISGHRSVSWYQQTPGQGLQFLFEYFSETQRNKGNFPGRFSGRQFSNSRSEMNVSTLELGDSALYLCASSGNEQFFGPGTRLTVL.

This clonotype was recorded once. The chain has TRBV20-1 and TRBJ2-7; TRBD2 aligns across 9 bases. Germline V gene data show CDR1 as DFQATT and CDR2 as SNEGSKA (reference sequence). J was trimmed by 2 bases and V by 1 base; bases with no gene match: 3. This CDR3 spans 14 amino acids. The CDR3 loop is CSARGGGGTYEQYF. The CDR3 DNA reads as TGCAGTGCTAGAGGCGGGGGGGGGACCTACGAGCAGTACTTC.

The rearrangement joins TRBV7-2 to TRBJ2-1; D unclear. In germline, CDR1 is SGHTA, CDR2 FQGNSA. V was cut by 4 bases and J by 6 bases, with 13 bases left in between. The CDR3 sequence is 14 residues long. The CDR3 DNA is TGTGCCAGCAGCTCGGGCATAGCCTCCAATGAGCAGTTCTTC. Protein sequence: CASSSGIASNEQFF.

A remark on this clonotype: It may be a read error: a sequence one base away is much more abundant. The gene calls are TRBV11-1 and TRBJ2-7; 12 bases align to TRBD2. From germline, CDR1 is SGHAT and CDR2 FQDESV (reference sequence). The CDR3 length is 16 residues. Here the CDR3 reads CAGSLELAGGLDEQYF. In DNA form, the CDR3 reads TGTGCCGGCAGCTTAGAACTAGCGGGAGGCTTGGACGAGCAGTACTTC.

The sample holds a few counts of this clonotype. The V call is TRBV6-1, the J call TRBJ2-3; unclear D gene. The CDR3 is 14 amino acids. Trimming stripped 0 bases from V and 2 bases from J, with 6 bases between. Germline V gene lookup returns CDR1 MNHNS and CDR2 SASEGT. CDR3 amino acids: CASSEARHTDTQYF. CDR3 coding DNA: TGTGCCAGCAGTGAAGCAAGACACACAGATACGCAGTATTTT.

This clonotype was picked up a small number of times. The rearrangement joins TRBV20-1 to TRBJ1-4; D is uncertain. Germline CDR1 DFQATT, CDR2 SNEGSKA (reference sequence). Trimming removed 6 bases at V and 9 bases at J, with 2 bases between. This CDR3 contains 8 residues. For the CDR3, the DNA is TGCAGTGCCCAAAAACTGTTTTTT. Encoded protein: CSAQKLFF.

The sample holds a few counts of this clonotype. This chain uses TRBV7-6 with TRBJ2-3; tentative D call: TRBD2 (6 bases). This CDR3 comprises 14 residues. V dropped 11 bases and J dropped 2 bases, with 17 bases sitting between them. Germline V gene data show CDR1 as SGHVS and CDR2 as FNYEAQ. CDR3 sequence (DNA): TGTGCCGGCATCCCGGGACTTCTCACAGATACGCAGTATTTT. Translation gives CAGIPGLLTDTQYF.

V gene TRBV20-1 combines with J gene TRBJ2-1; 10 bases align to TRBD1. The CDR3 runs 15 residues. Losses at the gene ends were 0 bases for V and 5 bases for J; bases not matched to a gene: 4. The germline V gene has CDR1 DFQATT and CDR2 SNEGSKA (reference sequence). The CDR3 DNA reads as TGCAGTGCTAGAGATAGAGACAGGGGGCACAATGAGCAGTTCTTC. It is translated as CSARDRDRGHNEQFF.

V is TRBV4-2 and J is TRBJ2-1, with unresolved D. Trimming took off 0 bases at V and 3 bases at J, with 12 bases between the two ends. The CDR3 is 16 residues long. Germline assignment: CDR1 LGHNA and CDR2 YNFKEQ. The CDR3 loop reads CASSQEKLSYYNEQFF. The CDR3 region has the DNA TGTGCCAGCAGCCAAGAAAAACTCTCCTACTACAATGAGCAGTTCTTC.

The chain couples TRBV28 to TRBJ1-1, with TRBD1 matching over 10 bases. This CDR3 comprises 17 residues. Trimming took 2 bases from V and 0 from J; bases not matched to a gene: 6. Per germline, CDR1 MDHEN and CDR2 SYDVKM. CDR3 nucleotide sequence: TGTGCCAGCAGTTTACTGACAGGGGGCGGATTGAACACTGAAGCTTTCTTT. It is translated as CASSLLTGGGLNTEAFF.

The gene calls are TRBV12-5 and TRBJ2-5; D is possibly TRBD2 (7 bases). The CDR3 extends over 14 amino acids. Germline V gene lookup returns CDR1 LGHNT and CDR2 FRNRAP. V was shortened by 6 bases and J by 11 bases, with 22 bases between the two germline ends. As DNA, the CDR3 is TGTGCTAGTGGCAAGGAGGGGGGGCTAGGTGAGCAGTACTTC. Translation gives CASGKEGGLGEQYF.

This clonotype occurred a few times. The chain uses TRBV9 and TRBJ2-1; 13 bases agree with TRBD2. Trimming took 3 bases from V and 15 from J; bases not matched to a gene: 9. The CDR3 sequence is 14 residues long. CDR1 SGDLS and CDR2 YYNGEE come from the germline V gene. The CDR3 is CASSARTSGGDGFF. The CDR3 DNA reads TGTGCCAGCAGCGCCCGTACTAGCGGGGGGGATGGGTTCTTC.

The V and J genes are TRBV5-4 and TRBJ2-1; D perhaps matches TRBD2 (5 bases). Deletions cut 4 bases from V and 9 bases from J, with 14 bases between. The germline V gene encodes CDR1 SGHNT and CDR2 YYREEE (reference sequence). The CDR3 is made up of 13 amino acids. The CDR3 loop is CASSQDYIREQFF. DNA of the CDR3: TGTGCCAGCAGCCAAGACTACATCCGTGAGCAGTTCTTC.

This clonotype was detected many times. The chain employs TRBV12-3 or TRBV12-4 and TRBJ2-4; possibly TRBD1 for D (6 bases). V shed 8 bases and J shed 3 bases, with 14 bases lying between them. The CDR3 has 14 residues. The DNA for the CDR3 is TGTGCCAGCTGCACACAGGGAGTCAAAAACATTCAGTACTTC. It yields the protein CASCTQGVKNIQYF.

The V gene is TRBV6-1, the J gene TRBJ2-1; 7 nucleotides line up with TRBD1. Losses at the gene ends were 3 bases for V and 2 bases for J; bases not matched to a gene: 7. The V gene's germline CDR1 is MNHNS and CDR2 SASEGT. This CDR3 contains 16 residues. DNA for the CDR3: TGTGCCAGCAGTGACACCGGACAGGAAACCTACAATGAGCAGTTCTTC. As protein: CASSDTGQETYNEQFF.

In DNA, the CDR3 is TGTGCCACTCTGACGAAAAACTATGGCTACACCTTC. It is translated as CATLTKNYGYTF. This chain links TRBV2 with TRBJ1-2; D is unclear. The V end lost 10 bases, the J end lost 2 bases, and 11 bases lay between the germline ends. From germline, CDR1 is SNHLY and CDR2 FYNNEI. The CDR3 is made up of 12 amino acids.